This entry describes one T cell receptor beta chain. Germline V CDR1 and CDR2: SGHRS, YFSETQ. The CDR3 is made up of 13 amino acids. Trimming left V 0 bases short and J 6 bases short, with 6 bases between. This sample is part of a study of shared clonotypes between healthy human individuals. Libraries were prepared by immunoSEQ multiplex PCR; TCRdb keeps only in-frame clonotypes and omits some of them. The table shows 300,000 to 400,000 clones, with around 70% occurring only once. The TCR comes from a man between 25 and 39 years old in good health. The specimen was memory CD4+ T cells sorted from blood. Noted subset: CD45RA-negative fraction. The chain uses TRBV5-1 and TRBJ1-4; D unresolved. The CDR3 DNA follows: TGCGCCAGCAGCTTGGACGGAGATGAAAAACTGTTTTTT. It codes for CASSLDGDEKLFF.